This T cell receptor beta chain was documented in a study of response to subunit inactivated influenza vaccine. Notes on the study in general: Authors suggested each seasonal influenza vaccination recruits few new T cells.

The CDR3 runs to 13 residues. In germline, CDR1 is SQVTM, CDR2 ANQGSEA. With 4 bases clipped from V and 5 bases from J, the junction kept 1 base outside the gene matches. From the RT-PCR reads, TCRdb called clonotypes with MiXCR, one entry per CDR3 protein. The sample holds about 700,000 distinct CDR3 sequences, more than 15% seen once. The sample holds a few counts of this clonotype. Antigen: not known. This rearrangement joins TRBV29-1 to TRBJ2-5; TRBD2 matches at 13 bases. Sample: PBMCs from blood, taken 11 to 12 days after vaccination. The sequence was collected from a man in his fifties who received an inactivated influenza vaccine. The CDR3 bases are TGCAGCGTTGGGACTAGCGGGAGTGAGACCCAGTACTTC. This sequence encodes CSVGTSGSETQYF.